The 13 T cell receptor beta chains below were found in one sample sequenced in a study of T cell responses to AZD1222 COVID-19 vaccine. Libraries were prepared by immunoSEQ multiplex PCR; TCRdb keeps only in-frame clonotypes and omits some of them. The table lists tens of thousands of clones, around 90% of them singletons. The sample in question was peripheral blood, obtained 28 days after the second AZD1222 dose. The receptor set was obtained from an adult who received the AZD1222 COVID-19 vaccine.

This chain connects TRBV7-3 to TRBJ2-3; D is possibly TRBD2 (5 bases). The length of the CDR3 is 12 residues. Germline V CDR1 and CDR2: SGHTA, FQGTGA. Trimming took 4 bases from V and 5 from J, leaving 7 bases between them. CDR3 bases: TGTGCCAGCAGCTCCGGACTAGATACGCAGTATTTT. Translation gives CASSSGLDTQYF.

The V call is TRBV5-8, the J call TRBJ2-7, with 8 bases aligning to TRBD2. After removal of 2 bases from V and 5 bases from J, the junction contained 9 bases not matched to a gene. CDR3 size: 15 residues. Germline loops: CDR1 SGHTS, CDR2 YDEGEE. CDR3 sequence reads: CASSFPLGAGDEQYF. The CDR3 nucleotides read TGTGCCAGCAGCTTCCCTTTGGGAGCGGGAGACGAGCAGTACTTC.

CDR3 protein: CASSGYPGAGSPLHF. The CDR3 DNA is TGTGCCAGCAGCGGATACCCGGGGGCGGGTTCACCCCTCCACTTT. This chain joins TRBV21-1 and TRBJ1-6. TRBV21-1 is annotated as a pseudogene. This CDR3 has 15 residues.

The chain is built from TRBV12-3 or TRBV12-4 and TRBJ2-3; possibly TRBD1 or TRBD2 for D (5 bases each). The CDR3 covers 13 residues. V was cut by 5 bases and J by 10 bases, with 16 bases left in between. The CDR3 DNA follows: TGTGCCAGCAGTAGCCCCTCTAGAGGGGCGCAGTATTTT. Translated: CASSSPSRGAQYF.

The genes are TRBV30 and TRBJ2-7; TRBD2 might be the D (6 bases). Germline CDR1 GTSNPN, CDR2 SVGIG (reference sequence). The CDR3 is 13 amino acids. Trimming removed 1 base from V and 6 bases from J, with 13 bases in between. CDR3 coding DNA: TGTGCCTGGAGTGGAGGGCGGGGTTTCGAGCAGTACTTC. This codes for CAWSGGRGFEQYF. The variable domain in full, completed from reference TRBV30 and TRBJ2-7, reads SQTIHQWPATLVQPVGSPLSLECTVEGTSNPNLYWYRQAAGRGLQLLFYSVGIGQISSEVPQNLSASRPQDRQFILSSKKLLLSDSGFYLCAWSGGRGFEQYFGPGTRLTVT.

V gene TRBV9 combines with J gene TRBJ2-3; 7 bases are a match to TRBD2. J lost 8 bases, V lost 2 bases, and 5 bases had no gene match. CDR3 length: 13 amino acids. Germline-derived CDR1 and CDR2 are SGDLS and YYNGEE. The CDR3 coding sequence is TGTGCCAGCAGCGTCACTAGCGTTGGTACGCAGTATTTT. Translation gives CASSVTSVGTQYF. Drawing the rest from reference TRBV9 and TRBJ2-3, the complete variable domain is DSGVTQTPKHLITATGQRVTLRCSPRSGDLSVYWYQQSLDQGLQFLIQYYNGEERAKGNILERFSAQQFPDLHSELNLSSLELGDSALYFCASSVTSVGTQYFGPGTRLTVL.

The CDR3 DNA follows: TGTGCCAGTAGTATAGGACAAATCGGAAACTATGGCTACACCTTC. As protein: CASSIGQIGNYGYTF. This chain joins TRBV19 and TRBJ1-2; D remains unclear. Germline CDR1 is LNHDA and CDR2 is SQIVND (reference sequence). Deletions cut 1 base from V and 2 bases from J, with 11 bases between. The CDR3 sequence is 15 residues long.

The chain links TRBV4-1 to TRBJ2-1; maybe TRBD1 (5 bases). The CDR3 extends over 13 amino acids. Trimming shortened V by 1 base and J by 8 bases, and 9 bases separated the two germline ends. Germline V gene sequence: CDR1 MGHRA, CDR2 YSYEKL. Here the CDR3 DNA reads TGCGCCAGCAGCCAAGGCGGACACTATGAGCAGTTCTTC. Translation gives CASSQGGHYEQFF.

The V gene is TRBV24-1, the J gene TRBJ1-5, with D tentatively TRBD1 (6 bases). Germline V gene sequence: CDR1 KGHDR, CDR2 SFDVKD. V was shortened by 6 bases and J by 1 base, with 9 bases between the two germline ends. There are 14 residues in the CDR3. CDR3 in DNA: TGTGCCACCAGTCACGGGGGCAGCAATCAGCCCCAGCATTTT. It encodes CATSHGGSNQPQHF.

The J gene is TRBJ2-3, the V gene TRBV5-1; TRBD1 is a possible D gene (6 bases). Germline CDR1 SGHRS, CDR2 YFSETQ. This CDR3 has 14 amino acids. V was pared by 2 bases and J by 4 bases, with 11 bases between. The CDR3: CASSFGQGPDTQYF. As DNA, the CDR3 is TGCGCCAGCAGCTTCGGGCAGGGGCCAGATACGCAGTATTTT.

The rearrangement links TRBV5-8 to TRBJ1-4; D unresolved. The germline CDR1 and CDR2 sequences are SGHTS and YDEGEE. The CDR3 is 17 amino acids. V gave up 1 base and J gave up 8 bases, with 21 bases separating them. CDR3 region: CASSLFGARGEREKLFF. The CDR3 DNA is TGTGCCAGCAGCTTGTTTGGAGCGCGGGGAGAAAGGGAAAAACTGTTTTTT.

The V and J genes are TRBV18 and TRBJ2-1; D is possibly TRBD2 (6 bases). The CDR3 runs to 15 residues. Germline V gene data show CDR1 as KGHSH and CDR2 as LQKENI. Trimming stripped 2 bases from V and 6 bases from J, with 14 bases between. DNA for the CDR3: TGTGCCAGCTCACCAGCACTAGGAGGGCCCAATGAGCAGTTCTTC. The encoded protein is CASSPALGGPNEQFF.

This chain joins TRBV5-1 and TRBJ2-4; D may be TRBD2 (5 bases). CDR3 length: 16 residues. The V and J ends lost 3 bases and 8 bases respectively, with 21 bases between them. Germline V lookup: CDR1 SGHRS, CDR2 YFSETQ. In DNA, the CDR3 is TGCGCCAGCAGCTCCCGTCCGTCCCGCGGGCTAGACATTCAGTACTTC. This sequence encodes CASSSRPSRGLDIQYF.